These 17 T cell receptor beta chains were sequenced from one sample in a study of response to subunit inactivated influenza vaccine. Each CDR3 protein is one row after TCRdb ran MiXCR on the RT-PCR reads. The sample holds under 950,000 distinct CDR3 sequences, approximately 22% seen once. Source: PBMCs from blood, taken 5 days after vaccination. These receptors all come from a middle-aged man who received an inactivated influenza vaccine.

This clonotype has ten or more counts. This chain connects TRBV12-3 or TRBV12-4 to TRBJ1-5; 7 bases line up with TRBD1. V was clipped by 8 bases and J by 4 bases; unmatched bases: 5. This CDR3 comprises 13 residues. The CDR3 here is CASSHRGNQPQHF. CDR3 nucleotide sequence: TGTGCCAGCTCGCACAGGGGAAATCAGCCCCAGCATTTT.

This clonotype was picked up a small number of times. The chain couples TRBV4-2 to TRBJ2-1; the match to TRBD1 covers 8 bases. CDR3 length: 11 residues. Germline CDR1 and CDR2: LGHNA and YNFKEQ. J gave up 15 bases and V 3 bases, and 4 bases lay outside the gene matches. CDR3 sequence (DNA): TGTGCCAGCAGCCAGGACAGGGTGCCGTTCTTC. Translation: CASSQDRVPFF.

This clonotype was observed a few times. The rearrangement links TRBV12-3 or TRBV12-4 to TRBJ1-2; the match to TRBD1 covers 7 bases. J was trimmed by 2 bases and V by 3 bases; bases with no gene match: 6. The CDR3 is 15 amino acids. CDR3 in DNA: TGTGCCAGCAGTTTCCTGGCAGGGGGGAACTATGGCTACACCTTC. The encoded protein is CASSFLAGGNYGYTF.

This chain links TRBV12-3 or TRBV12-4 with TRBJ2-5, with D maybe TRBD1 (6 bases). This CDR3 comprises 17 residues. V was pared by 1 base and J by 4 bases, with 19 bases between. The CDR3 loop reads CASSLDLRQARGETQYF. CDR3 coding DNA: TGTGCCAGCAGTTTAGATTTACGACAGGCGCGCGGAGAGACCCAGTACTTC.

The chain is built from TRBV7-2 and TRBJ2-3; D might be TRBD2 (6 bases). This CDR3 has 15 residues. Trimming removed 5 bases at V and 2 bases at J, with 14 bases between. Germline V gene sequence: CDR1 SGHTA, CDR2 FQGNSA. Here the CDR3 DNA reads TGTGCCAGCAGCCTCCTGGCGGGGTACACAGATACGCAGTATTTT. Translation gives CASSLLAGYTDTQYF.

This chain connects TRBV4-3 to TRBJ1-1; 7 nucleotides match TRBD1. The CDR3 length is 16 residues. Germline-derived CDR1 and CDR2 are LGHNA and YSLEER. V gave up 2 bases and J gave up 1 base; unmatched junction bases: 7. CDR3 in DNA: TGCGCCAGCAGCCAATATCATCGACAGGGGAACACTGAAGCTTTCTTT. This translates into CASSQYHRQGNTEAFF.

This clonotype was counted between two and nine times. The chain carries TRBV10-3 and TRBJ2-1; D not certain. Trimming stripped 4 bases from V and 15 bases from J, with 22 bases between. Germline values: CDR1 ENHRY, CDR2 SYGVKD. CDR3 length: 14 amino acids. CDR3 loop: CAISASLTESPPFF. The CDR3 nucleotides read TGTGCCATCAGTGCCTCCCTTACAGAATCCCCCCCGTTCTTC.

The chain uses TRBV28 and TRBJ2-7, with 7 bases fitting TRBD1. Looked up from germline, CDR1 is MDHEN and CDR2 is SYDVKM. V dropped 10 bases and J dropped 0; count of bases not matched to a gene: 6. There are 13 residues in the CDR3. The CDR3 region is CATYDRDSYEQYF. The CDR3 nucleotides read TGTGCCACTTACGACAGGGACTCCTACGAGCAGTACTTC.

The V gene is TRBV29-1, the J gene TRBJ2-6, with TRBD2 as a possible D gene (5 bases). V shed 1 base and J shed 1 base, with 5 bases lying between them. The CDR3 has 14 amino acids. Germline values: CDR1 SQVTM, CDR2 ANQGSEA. The CDR3 region is CSVEAGSGANVLTF. CDR3 bases: TGCAGCGTTGAAGCGGGGTCTGGGGCCAACGTCCTGACTTTC. Together with reference TRBV29-1 and TRBJ2-6, the CDR3 gives the full variable domain: SAVISQKPSRDICQRGTSLTIQCQVDSQVTMMFWYRQQPGQSLTLIATANQGSEATYESGFVIDKFPISRPNLTFSTLTVSNMSPEDSSIYLCSVEAGSGANVLTFGAGSRLTVL.

This clonotype came up a few times. V is TRBV7-2 and J is TRBJ2-5, with TRBD2 identical over 8 bases. CDR1 is SGHTA, CDR2 FQGNSA, per germline. The CDR3 extends over 17 amino acids. The junction had 9 bases not matched to a gene; V was cut back by 1 base and J by 2 bases. The CDR3 coding sequence is TGTGCCAGCAGCTTAGGTCCTAGCGGGCGGGGACAAGAGACCCAGTACTTC. This sequence encodes CASSLGPSGRGQETQYF.

In this sample, this clonotype turned up a few times. This chain joins TRBV12-3 or TRBV12-4 and TRBJ2-7, with 8 bases identical to TRBD1. This CDR3 has 14 residues. The V gene end was trimmed by 1 base and the J gene end by 1 base; junction bases not matched to a gene: 0. The CDR3 spells CASSLGDRSYEQYF. The CDR3 coding sequence is TGTGCCAGCAGTTTAGGGGACAGGTCCTACGAGCAGTACTTC.

The genes are TRBV5-6 and TRBJ1-1; D might be TRBD1 (5 bases). CDR1 and CDR2 (germline): SGHDT, YYEEEE. This CDR3 spans 16 amino acids. Trimming shortened V by 5 bases and J by 1 base, and 18 bases separated the two germline ends. CDR3 DNA sequence: TGTGCCAGCAGGCTGACAGCGGGCCAAGGGAACACTGAAGCTTTCTTT. Residues: CASRLTAGQGNTEAFF.

The rearrangement links TRBV20-1 to TRBJ2-7; 7 bases are a match to TRBD2. V was pared by 0 bases and J by 4 bases, with 9 bases of the junction left unmatched. Germline values: CDR1 DFQATT, CDR2 SNEGSKA (reference sequence). CDR3 length equals 15 residues. CDR3 DNA: TGCAGTGCTAGAGATGTGCGCGGGAGTATTTACGAGCAGTACTTC. Translated: CSARDVRGSIYEQYF.

The chain employs TRBV6-2 or TRBV6-3 and TRBJ2-1; 12 bases are a match to TRBD2. CDR1 is MNHEY and CDR2 is SVGEGT in the germline V gene. The CDR3 runs 17 residues. The junction had 8 bases not matched to a gene; V was cut back by 5 bases and J by 3 bases. The CDR3 protein is CASSPRTSGNGYNEQFF. For the CDR3, the DNA is TGTGCCAGCAGTCCCAGGACTAGCGGGAATGGCTACAATGAGCAGTTCTTC.

The chain combines TRBV28 with TRBJ2-3, with D perhaps matching TRBD1 or TRBD2 (5 bases each). There are 16 residues in the CDR3. Germline values: CDR1 MDHEN, CDR2 SYDVKM. The germline V and J ends were trimmed by 3 bases and 1 base, with 14 bases remaining between them. This chain's CDR3 is CASSLNRGAGTDTQYF. CDR3 in DNA: TGTGCCAGCAGTTTGAATAGGGGAGCGGGCACAGATACGCAGTATTTT.

The CDR3: CAWSRSRTHKGNQPQHF. The CDR3 DNA reads TGTGCCTGGAGTCGGAGCAGAACACATAAGGGCAATCAGCCCCAGCATTTT. The chain employs TRBV30 and TRBJ1-5, with D unresolved. V dropped 2 bases and J dropped 2 bases, with 19 bases sitting between them. The CDR3 is 17 amino acids. Germline V lookup: CDR1 GTSNPN, CDR2 SVGIG (reference sequence).

In this sample, this clonotype turned up a few times. This chain links TRBV6-5 with TRBJ2-3; 12 bases map to TRBD2. J lost 2 bases, V lost 4 bases, and 7 bases had no gene match. Germline CDR1 is MNHEY and CDR2 is SVGAGI. This CDR3 region has 17 residues. CDR3 sequence reads: CASSLRTSGKNTDTQYF. CDR3 DNA sequence: TGTGCCAGCAGTTTACGGACTAGCGGGAAAAACACAGATACGCAGTATTTT.